Shown below are 17 T cell receptor beta chains from a single sample sequenced in a study of blood T cell repertoires in COVID-19. Assay used: immunoSEQ multiplex PCR; TCRdb lists only in-frame clones, some missing. This sample has 150,000 to 200,000 clones, with approximately 80% found just once. The sequenced sample was PBMCs or T cells enriched from blood (not recorded which). All receptors come from a woman aged 60-75 years who had recovered from COVID-19.

The chain combines TRBV30 with TRBJ1-5; 7 nucleotides agree with TRBD1. V lost 1 base to trimming and J lost 7 bases; unmatched junction nucleotides: 7. Germline-derived CDR1 and CDR2 are GTSNPN and SVGIG (reference sequence). The CDR3 sequence is 14 residues long. The CDR3 protein is CAWSERGRGQPQHF. CDR3 DNA sequence: TGTGCCTGGAGTGAGAGGGGGCGCGGGCAGCCCCAGCATTTT.

This clone has just one count. The chain employs TRBV30 and TRBJ1-1, with D maybe TRBD1 (5 bases). The CDR3 spans 14 residues. From germline, CDR1 is GTSNPN and CDR2 SVGIG (reference sequence). Trimming took off 4 bases at V and 4 bases at J, with 16 bases between the two ends. CDR3 nucleotides: TGTGCCTGGACCTCGTTGGGGGGTTTCACTGAAGCTTTCTTT. It specifies CAWTSLGGFTEAFF.

This rearrangement joins TRBV19 to TRBJ2-2; TRBD2 might be the D (6 bases). This CDR3 spans 14 amino acids. V dropped 3 bases and J dropped 6 bases, with 11 bases sitting between them. From germline, CDR1 is LNHDA and CDR2 SQIVND (reference sequence). CDR3 nucleotide sequence: TGTGCCAGTAGTATTACGTCGGGGGCCGGGGAGCTGTTTTTT. Its protein is CASSITSGAGELFF. Looking up the rest from reference TRBV19 and TRBJ2-2 gives the full variable domain: DGGITQSPKYLFRKEGQNVTLSCEQNLNHDAMYWYRQDPGQGLRLIYYSQIVNDFQKGDIAEGYSVSREKKESFPLTVTSAQKNPTAFYLCASSITSGAGELFFGEGSRLTVL.

A single count supports this clone. The genes are TRBV10-1 and TRBJ2-7, with 9 bases identical to TRBD1. Germline V lookup: CDR1 WNHNN, CDR2 SYGVQD (reference sequence). The V gene end was trimmed by 4 bases and the J gene end by 5 bases; junction bases not matched to a gene: 3. The CDR3 has 13 residues. CDR3 bases: TGCGCCAGCAGTGGGGACAGGGACGACGAGCAGTACTTC. It codes for CASSGDRDDEQYF.

J is TRBJ2-2 and V is TRBV5-1, with 13 bases fitting TRBD2. There are 16 residues in the CDR3. Per the germline V gene, CDR1 is SGHRS and CDR2 is YFSETQ. V was pared by 3 bases and J by 7 bases, with 6 bases of the junction left unmatched. CDR3 in amino acids: CASSWGLAGSGGELFF. The CDR3 DNA reads TGCGCCAGCAGCTGGGGACTAGCGGGAAGTGGCGGGGAGCTGTTTTTT. The whole variable domain, filled in from reference TRBV5-1 and TRBJ2-2, reads KAGVTQTPRYLIKTRGQQVTLSCSPISGHRSVSWYQQTPGQGLQFLFEYFSETQRNKGNFPGRFSGRQFSNSRSEMNVSTLELGDSALYLCASSWGLAGSGGELFFGEGSRLTVL.

This sequence joins TRBV27 and TRBJ2-5; D gene unclear. V lost 1 base, J lost 1 base, and 4 bases lay in between. Germline assignment: CDR1 MNHEY and CDR2 SMNVEV (reference sequence). This CDR3 contains 13 residues. The CDR3 DNA reads as TGTGCCAGCAGTTTATGGCCCCAAGAGACCCAGTACTTC. Its protein product is CASSLWPQETQYF.

The V call is TRBV12-3 or TRBV12-4, the J call TRBJ1-2; D is unresolved. V was clipped by 3 bases and J by 7 bases, with 9 bases between them. The CDR3 consists of 12 residues. CDR3 protein: CASSFRSVGYTF. CDR3 nucleotide sequence: TGTGCCAGCAGTTTTCGTTCGGTTGGCTACACCTTC.

V and J are TRBV27 and TRBJ1-2; D ambiguous. Trimming removed 6 bases at V and 5 bases at J, with 19 bases between. CDR1 is MNHEY, CDR2 SMNVEV, per germline (reference sequence). The CDR3 is made up of 15 amino acids. CDR3 in DNA: TGTGCCAGCAGAGACGCCCGGGGTGGACTTTATGGCTACACCTTC. Its translation is CASRDARGGLYGYTF.

This clone appeared a few times. V and J are TRBV14 and TRBJ1-1; D call uncertain. Germline assignment: CDR1 SGHDN and CDR2 FVKESK. V shed 4 bases and J shed 3 bases, with 9 bases lying between them. CDR3 length equals 13 residues. Here the CDR3 DNA reads TGTGCCAGCAGCCGGAATCGGGACACTGAAGCTTTCTTT. It encodes CASSRNRDTEAFF.

The V call is TRBV5-6, the J call TRBJ1-2, with 8 positions matching TRBD1. Losses at the gene ends were 4 bases for V and 0 bases for J; bases not matched to a gene: 8. The CDR3 totals 16 residues. CDR1 SGHDT and CDR2 YYEEEE come from the germline V gene. In DNA form, the CDR3 reads TGTGCCAGCAGCCCGGGCCCGGGACAGGCTAACTATGGCTACACCTTC. The encoded protein is CASSPGPGQANYGYTF.

There are a few counts of this clone. The chain combines TRBV7-3 with TRBJ2-3; 8 positions agree with TRBD1. V dropped 5 bases and J dropped 6; count of bases not matched to a gene: 13. The CDR3 totals 16 residues. Germline CDR1 and CDR2: SGHTA and FQGTGA. The CDR3 DNA reads TGTGCCAGCAGCCAGCAGGGGGCCCCCGGGGAGGATACGCAGTATTTT. Translated, it gives CASSQQGAPGEDTQYF.

J is TRBJ2-3 and V is TRBV7-9; TRBD1 aligns across 10 bases. With 6 bases clipped from V and 4 bases from J, the junction kept 4 bases outside the gene matches. The CDR3 runs to 14 residues. Germline CDR1 and CDR2: SEHNR and FQNEAQ (reference sequence). DNA for the CDR3: TGTGCCAGCAGTGGGACAGGGGAGCCAGATACGCAGTATTTT. Its protein product is CASSGTGEPDTQYF.

This sequence joins TRBV7-9 and TRBJ2-1; TRBD2 might be the D (6 bases). The CDR3 extends over 16 amino acids. Germline CDR1 is SEHNR and CDR2 is FQNEAQ (reference sequence). V was pared by 5 bases and J by 2 bases, with 16 bases between. The CDR3 here is CASSPFGGLTYNEQFF. The CDR3 DNA reads TGTGCCAGCAGCCCATTTGGGGGACTGACCTACAATGAGCAGTTCTTC.

The chain uses TRBV5-1 and TRBJ1-2, with D possibly matching TRBD1 (6 bases). This CDR3 contains 17 residues. The germline gives CDR1 SGHRS, CDR2 YFSETQ. Trimming removed 2 bases at V and 0 bases at J, with 17 bases between. The CDR3 reads CASSFSRDRTANYGYTF. The CDR3 region has the DNA TGCGCCAGCAGCTTTAGTCGCGACAGGACAGCTAACTATGGCTACACCTTC.

The J gene is TRBJ2-1, the V gene TRBV5-1, with a possible D match to TRBD1 (5 bases). CDR1 and CDR2 from the germline V gene are SGHRS and YFSETQ. The germline V and J ends were trimmed by 1 base and 6 bases, with 5 bases remaining between them. The CDR3 is made up of 12 amino acids. CDR3 sequence (DNA): TGCGCCAGCAGCTTGCAGGGCAATGAGCAGTTCTTC. It is translated as CASSLQGNEQFF. The full variable domain, its missing parts supplied by reference TRBV5-1 and TRBJ2-1, is KAGVTQTPRYLIKTRGQQVTLSCSPISGHRSVSWYQQTPGQGLQFLFEYFSETQRNKGNFPGRFSGRQFSNSRSEMNVSTLELGDSALYLCASSLQGNEQFFGPGTRLTVL.

The chain joins TRBV30 to TRBJ1-1, with unresolved D. The length of the CDR3 is 13 residues. Trimming stripped 4 bases from V and 1 base from J, with 10 bases between. The germline V gene encodes CDR1 GTSNPN and CDR2 SVGIG (reference sequence). Written as DNA, the CDR3 is TGTGCCTGGATGAGGGTGGAGAACACTGAAGCTTTCTTT. Residues: CAWMRVENTEAFF. Based on the CDR3 plus reference TRBV30 and TRBJ1-1, the full variable domain is SQTIHQWPATLVQPVGSPLSLECTVEGTSNPNLYWYRQAAGRGLQLLFYSVGIGQISSEVPQNLSASRPQDRQFILSSKKLLLSDSGFYLCAWMRVENTEAFFGQGTRLTVV.

The chain uses TRBV5-1 and TRBJ2-5, with 11 nucleotides matching TRBD2. The CDR3 covers 16 residues. Trimming at V came to 2 bases and at J to 3 bases, leaving 6 bases not matched to a gene. Germline V lookup: CDR1 SGHRS, CDR2 YFSETQ. The CDR3 spells CASSFGSTSGEETQYF. CDR3 nucleotide sequence: TGCGCCAGCAGCTTTGGCTCGACTAGCGGGGAAGAGACCCAGTACTTC.